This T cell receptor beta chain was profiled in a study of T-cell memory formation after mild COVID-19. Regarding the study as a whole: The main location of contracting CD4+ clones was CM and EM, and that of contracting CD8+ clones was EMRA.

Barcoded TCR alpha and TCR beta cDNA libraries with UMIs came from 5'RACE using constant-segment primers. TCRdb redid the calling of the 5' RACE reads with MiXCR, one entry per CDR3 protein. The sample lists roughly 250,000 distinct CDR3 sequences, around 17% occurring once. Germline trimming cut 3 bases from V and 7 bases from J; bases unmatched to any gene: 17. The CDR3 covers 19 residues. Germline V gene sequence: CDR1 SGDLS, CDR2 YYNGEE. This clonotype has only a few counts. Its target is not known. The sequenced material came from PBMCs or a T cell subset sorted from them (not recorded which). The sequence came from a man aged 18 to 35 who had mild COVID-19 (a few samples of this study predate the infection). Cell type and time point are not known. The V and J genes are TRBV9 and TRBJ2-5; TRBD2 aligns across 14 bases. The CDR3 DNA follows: TGTGCCAGCAGCGCGAGGGGACTAGCGGGGGACACCCGGGGTGGGACCCAGTACTTC. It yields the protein CASSARGLAGDTRGGTQYF.